This is a list of T cell receptor beta chains from one sample in a study of blood T cells in healthy people across ages. One entry per CDR3 protein results from TCRdb running MiXCR on the 5' RACE reads. Seen here are about 780,000 distinct CDR3 sequences, around 50% observed once, and the top ten hold 15% to 20%. The specimen sequenced was blood. These receptor sequences come from an elderly man in good health. The CDR3 runs from the conserved cysteine through the conserved F or W. The order of the fields is CDR3 DNA, CDR3 protein, clone size, V gene, D gene, J gene. D genes are given only for firm matches. Not all rows give a size; the values are once, few, many and, for expanded clones, a class.

CDR3 DNA: TGCGCCAGCAGCGAGGTTCCGGGAACTATTCCTAGCACAGATACGCAGTATTTT
CDR3 protein: CASSEVPGTIPSTDTQYF
clone size: .
V gene: TRBV5-1
D gene: .
J gene: TRBJ2-3

CDR3 DNA: TGTGCCAGCAGTTATATAGCGGGGGCAGATACGCAGTATTTT
CDR3 protein: CASSYIAGADTQYF
clone size: .
V gene: TRBV27
D gene: TRBD2
J gene: TRBJ2-3

CDR3 DNA: TGTGCCAGCAGATCCGTAGGGACGCCCGAGCAGTACTTC
CDR3 protein: CASRSVGTPEQYF
clone size: few
V gene: TRBV12-3/TRBV12-4
D gene: .
J gene: TRBJ2-7

CDR3 DNA: TGTGCCAGCAGCTTAGGGCCGGGAGAAGGCGCAGATACGCAGTATTTT
CDR3 protein: CASSLGPGEGADTQYF
clone size: .
V gene: TRBV7-2
D gene: .
J gene: TRBJ2-3

CDR3 DNA: TGTGCCAGCAGCCCGCGGGACATAAGCACAGATACGCAGTATTTT
CDR3 protein: CASSPRDISTDTQYF
clone size: many
V gene: TRBV4-2
D gene: .
J gene: TRBJ2-3

CDR3 DNA: TGTGCCACCAGCCCGTCTTTCCCCGGGACAGAAGAGACCCAGTACTTC
CDR3 protein: CATSPSFPGTEETQYF
clone size: .
V gene: TRBV15
D gene: TRBD1
J gene: TRBJ2-5

CDR3 DNA: TGCGCCAGCAGCAGACAGACCGAGCCCTCAGATACGCAGTATTTT
CDR3 protein: CASSRQTEPSDTQYF
clone size: .
V gene: TRBV5-1
D gene: .
J gene: TRBJ2-3

CDR3 DNA: TGTGCCAGCAGCCTCCTTGGACAGGGTTTCTACGAGCAGTACTTC
CDR3 protein: CASSLLGQGFYEQYF
clone size: .
V gene: TRBV5-6
D gene: TRBD1
J gene: TRBJ2-7

CDR3 DNA: TGCGCCAGCAGCTTTGGGACAGGGGCCTACGAGCAGTACTTC
CDR3 protein: CASSFGTGAYEQYF
clone size: many
V gene: TRBV5-1
D gene: TRBD1
J gene: TRBJ2-7

CDR3 DNA: TGTGCCTGGAGCGCGCTAGCGGTTAGCACAGATACGCAGTATTTT
CDR3 protein: CAWSALAVSTDTQYF
clone size: many
V gene: TRBV30
D gene: TRBD2
J gene: TRBJ2-3

CDR3 DNA: TGCAGCGTTGAGGCTGGGCGGGGGGGATACAATGAGCAGTTCTTC
CDR3 protein: CSVEAGRGGYNEQFF
clone size: .
V gene: TRBV29-1
D gene: TRBD2
J gene: TRBJ2-1

CDR3 DNA: TGTGCCAGCAGGACGCTAGCGGGAGGTTATGAGCAGTACTTC
CDR3 protein: CASRTLAGGYEQYF
clone size: .
V gene: TRBV6-5
D gene: TRBD2
J gene: TRBJ2-7

CDR3 DNA: TGTGCCAGCAGCCCGACAGGGACAGATACGCAGTATTTT
CDR3 protein: CASSPTGTDTQYF
clone size: many
V gene: TRBV13
D gene: TRBD1
J gene: TRBJ2-3

CDR3 DNA: TGTGCCACCAGCAGAGATAGCGGAACCTACAATGAGCAGTACTTC
CDR3 protein: CATSRDSGTYNEQYF
clone size: few
V gene: TRBV15
D gene: .
J gene: TRBJ2-7

CDR3 DNA: TGTGCCAGCAGCCAAGCAGTACAGAATCCCTACGAGCAGTACTTC
CDR3 protein: CASSQAVQNPYEQYF
clone size: .
V gene: TRBV3-1
D gene: .
J gene: TRBJ2-7

CDR3 DNA: TGTGCCAGCAGCTTAATGGGGGGATCAGATACGCAGTATTTT
CDR3 protein: CASSLMGGSDTQYF
clone size: .
V gene: TRBV7-3
D gene: .
J gene: TRBJ2-3

CDR3 DNA: TGTGCCACCGGATTAAGGGACAGCCCTTCGGGGCAGTACTTC
CDR3 protein: CATGLRDSPSGQYF
clone size: few
V gene: TRBV24-1
D gene: TRBD1
J gene: TRBJ2-7

CDR3 DNA: TGCGCCAGCAGCTGGTCTAGCGCTAGCACAGATACGCAGTATTTT
CDR3 protein: CASSWSSASTDTQYF
clone size: few
V gene: TRBV5-1
D gene: .
J gene: TRBJ2-3

CDR3 DNA: TGCAGTGCTCCCGAGATTAGATATAATTCACCCCTCCACTTT
CDR3 protein: CSAPEIRYNSPLHF
clone size: few
V gene: TRBV20-1
D gene: .
J gene: TRBJ1-6

CDR3 DNA: TGTGCCAGCAGGAACTCACCCGCAGACTGGACCTCTGGGGCCAACGTCCTGACTTTC
CDR3 protein: CASRNSPADWTSGANVLTF
clone size: .
V gene: TRBV12-3/TRBV12-4
D gene: .
J gene: TRBJ2-6

CDR3 DNA: TGTGCCTGGGAACCTCGGGGGCGCGGGTACGAGCAGTACTTC
CDR3 protein: CAWEPRGRGYEQYF
clone size: few
V gene: TRBV30
D gene: .
J gene: TRBJ2-7

CDR3 DNA: TGTGCCAGCAGTGGAGCACTAGCGGGAGGTTATGAGCAGTTCTTC
CDR3 protein: CASSGALAGGYEQFF
clone size: .
V gene: TRBV6-1
D gene: TRBD2
J gene: TRBJ2-1

CDR3 DNA: TGTGCCAGCAGTTCCCACGGGGGAAGAACCGGGGAGCTGTTTTTT
CDR3 protein: CASSSHGGRTGELFF
clone size: few
V gene: TRBV2
D gene: .
J gene: TRBJ2-2

CDR3 DNA: TGCAGTGCTAGAGACTCGTTTCGTAAGCCTAGCACAGATACGCAGTATTTT
CDR3 protein: CSARDSFRKPSTDTQYF
clone size: .
V gene: TRBV20-1
D gene: .
J gene: TRBJ2-3

CDR3 DNA: TGCAGTGCTAATAAACTGGGGAACACCGGGGAGCTGTTTTTT
CDR3 protein: CSANKLGNTGELFF
clone size: .
V gene: TRBV20-1
D gene: .
J gene: TRBJ2-2

CDR3 DNA: TGTGCCAGCGGCATGGCAGTGGGAGAGACCCAGTACTTC
CDR3 protein: CASGMAVGETQYF
clone size: .
V gene: TRBV7-3
D gene: .
J gene: TRBJ2-5

CDR3 DNA: TGCAGTGTCAGAAGTCTAGCAAACATTCAGTACTTC
CDR3 protein: CSVRSLANIQYF
clone size: few
V gene: TRBV20-1
D gene: .
J gene: TRBJ2-4

CDR3 DNA: TGTGCCAGCAGCCAAGATGGGAGCGGGAGGACCTCCTACGAGCAGTACTTC
CDR3 protein: CASSQDGSGRTSYEQYF
clone size: .
V gene: TRBV4-2
D gene: TRBD2
J gene: TRBJ2-7

CDR3 DNA: TGTGCCAGCAGTGAAACGGGAGGGACGACAGATACGCAGTATTTT
CDR3 protein: CASSETGGTTDTQYF
clone size: few
V gene: TRBV6-1
D gene: TRBD2
J gene: TRBJ2-3

CDR3 DNA: TGTGCCAGCAGTTTTGGCACCCTGGATACGCAGTATTTT
CDR3 protein: CASSFGTLDTQYF
clone size: .
V gene: TRBV12-3/TRBV12-4
D gene: .
J gene: TRBJ2-3

CDR3 DNA: TGCAGTGCTAGAGACGCTGCCTACGAGCAGTACTTC
CDR3 protein: CSARDAAYEQYF
clone size: .
V gene: TRBV20-1
D gene: .
J gene: TRBJ2-7

CDR3 DNA: TGTGCCAGCAGTTTTCTGGGGGATAATTCACCCCTCCACTTT
CDR3 protein: CASSFLGDNSPLHF
clone size: .
V gene: TRBV12-3/TRBV12-4
D gene: .
J gene: TRBJ1-6

CDR3 DNA: TGCAGCGTTGAAGGGGGGACAGCCAAAAACATTCAGTACTTC
CDR3 protein: CSVEGGTAKNIQYF
clone size: .
V gene: TRBV29-1
D gene: .
J gene: TRBJ2-4

CDR3 DNA: TGCAGTGCTGATCGGGGACTAGCGTTGAATGAGCAGTTCTTC
CDR3 protein: CSADRGLALNEQFF
clone size: .
V gene: TRBV20-1
D gene: TRBD2
J gene: TRBJ2-1

CDR3 DNA: TGCGCCAGCAGGGGGGCTTTAGGCACAGATACGCAGTATTTT
CDR3 protein: CASRGALGTDTQYF
clone size: .
V gene: TRBV5-1
D gene: .
J gene: TRBJ2-3

CDR3 DNA: TGTGCCAGCAGCTTAAATGGGGTCGGTGAGCAGTTCTTC
CDR3 protein: CASSLNGVGEQFF
clone size: many
V gene: TRBV7-3
D gene: .
J gene: TRBJ2-1

CDR3 DNA: TGTGCCAGCAGCTTTCTGTGGTCCGCAAGAGAACAAGAGACCCAGTACTTC
CDR3 protein: CASSFLWSAREQETQYF
clone size: .
V gene: TRBV7-9
D gene: .
J gene: TRBJ2-5

CDR3 DNA: TGTGCCAGCAGCCAACGACAGGGTTTCACCGGGGAGCTGTTTTTT
CDR3 protein: CASSQRQGFTGELFF
clone size: .
V gene: TRBV14
D gene: TRBD1
J gene: TRBJ2-2

CDR3 DNA: TGCAGCGTTGAAGCCCCAGGTAACACTGAAGCTTTCTTT
CDR3 protein: CSVEAPGNTEAFF
clone size: .
V gene: TRBV29-1
D gene: .
J gene: TRBJ1-1

CDR3 DNA: TGTGCCACCCGTGGGGGGGGACTGGTTGGCACAGATACGCAGTATTTT
CDR3 protein: CATRGGGLVGTDTQYF
clone size: .
V gene: TRBV24-1
D gene: TRBD2
J gene: TRBJ2-3

CDR3 DNA: TGTGCCAGCAGGGCGGTGGATACGCAGTATTTT
CDR3 protein: CASRAVDTQYF
clone size: .
V gene: TRBV7-2
D gene: .
J gene: TRBJ2-3

CDR3 DNA: TGTGCCAGCAGTCCCTTTACAGGGGGTATATCCGAGCAGTACTTC
CDR3 protein: CASSPFTGGISEQYF
clone size: many
V gene: TRBV28
D gene: TRBD1
J gene: TRBJ2-7

CDR3 DNA: TGTGCCACTCAGGGACGGTCTAATGAAAAACTGTTTTTT
CDR3 protein: CATQGRSNEKLFF
clone size: .
V gene: TRBV7-8
D gene: .
J gene: TRBJ1-4

CDR3 DNA: TGCAGCGTAGAACCTACAGGGGGGGTGACTGAAGCTTTCTTT
CDR3 protein: CSVEPTGGVTEAFF
clone size: .
V gene: TRBV29-1
D gene: TRBD1
J gene: TRBJ1-1

CDR3 DNA: TGCGCCAGCAGTCCCGCGGGGGCGGCCACTGAAGCTTTCTTT
CDR3 protein: CASSPAGAATEAFF
clone size: .
V gene: TRBV5-1
D gene: .
J gene: TRBJ1-1

CDR3 DNA: TGCAGTGCGACCCTGCACCGACTAGCGGGAGGGGGAGCCAAAAACATTCAGTACTTC
CDR3 protein: CSATLHRLAGGGAKNIQYF
clone size: many
V gene: TRBV20-1
D gene: TRBD2
J gene: TRBJ2-4